This section outlines one T cell receptor beta chain sequence together with its context. The primer mix had 60 Vbeta and 13 Jbeta primers. This table comes from immunoSEQ multiplex PCR, and its TCRdb copy is limited to in-frame clones, with some not included. Here the sample spans some 66,000 clones, approximately 80% being singletons. The germline V gene encodes CDR1 MDHEN and CDR2 SYDVKM. This CDR3 is 17 amino acids long. V gave up 5 bases and J gave up 1 base; unmatched junction bases: 13. This specimen belongs to a study of cytomegalovirus exposure and HLA in healthy donors. The V gene is TRBV28, the J gene TRBJ1-1, with 7 bases identical to TRBD1. The origin of this receptor is a woman under 40 in good health and CMV-seronegative. The sample consisted of PBMCs. This CDR3 reads CASSPEGTGDGNTEAFF. The CDR3 bases are TGTGCCAGCAGTCCCGAGGGTACAGGGGACGGGAACACTGAAGCTTTCTTT. The variable domain in full, with the rest retrieved from reference TRBV28 and TRBJ1-1, is DVKVTQSSRYLVKRTGEKVFLECVQDMDHENMFWYRQDPGLGLRLIYFSYDVKMKEKGDIPEGYSVSREKKERFSLILESASTNQTSMYLCASSPEGTGDGNTEAFFGQGTRLTVV.